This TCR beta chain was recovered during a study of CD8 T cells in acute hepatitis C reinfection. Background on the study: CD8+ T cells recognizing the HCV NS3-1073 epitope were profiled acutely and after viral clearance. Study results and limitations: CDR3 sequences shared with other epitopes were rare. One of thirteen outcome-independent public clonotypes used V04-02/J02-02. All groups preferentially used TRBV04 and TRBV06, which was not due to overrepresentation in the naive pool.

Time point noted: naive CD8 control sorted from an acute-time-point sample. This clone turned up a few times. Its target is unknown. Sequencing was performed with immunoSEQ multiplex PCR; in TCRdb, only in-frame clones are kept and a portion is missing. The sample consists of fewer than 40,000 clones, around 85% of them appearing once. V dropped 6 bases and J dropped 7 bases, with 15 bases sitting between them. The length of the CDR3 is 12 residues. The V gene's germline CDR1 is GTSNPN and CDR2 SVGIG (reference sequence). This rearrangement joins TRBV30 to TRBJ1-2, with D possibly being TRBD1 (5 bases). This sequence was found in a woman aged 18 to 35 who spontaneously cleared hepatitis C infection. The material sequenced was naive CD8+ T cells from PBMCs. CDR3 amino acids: CACGGRRGGYTF. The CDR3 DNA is TGTGCCTGCGGGGGGAGAAGAGGTGGCTACACCTTC.